The 9 T cell receptor beta chains in this list originate from one sample, sequenced in a study of early T cells in non-severe SARS-CoV-2 infection. TCRdb ran MiXCR on the 5' RACE reads and lists one entry per CDR3 protein. Found here are 40,000 to 60,000 distinct CDR3 sequences, around 6.5% of them singletons; the top ten hold under 8%. This specimen consisted of whole blood, obtained at baseline. Every receptor here comes from an adult who was a healthcare worker with PCR-confirmed SARS-CoV-2 infection or an uninfected control (not recorded which).

This clonotype has ten or more counts. The chain combines TRBV7-2 with TRBJ1-1; weak D call: TRBD1 (5 bases). Germline-derived CDR1 and CDR2 are SGHTA and FQGNSA. Between the trimmed V and J ends, which lost 5 bases and 3 bases, there was a span of 10 bases. The CDR3 loop spans 13 amino acids. The CDR3 here is CASSLQGYTEAFF. The CDR3 nucleotides are TGTGCCAGCAGCCTCCAGGGTTACACTGAAGCTTTCTTT.

This clonotype has a count of ten or more. The CDR3 DNA sequence: TGTGCCAGCAGTTATCCGGGACTAGCGGGACCCGAGCAGTACTTC. It translates to CASSYPGLAGPEQYF. The V gene is TRBV28, the J gene TRBJ2-7; TRBD2 aligns across 13 bases. Germline V lookup: CDR1 MDHEN, CDR2 SYDVKM. The length of the CDR3 is 15 residues. The V segment lost 4 bases and the J segment 6 bases; nucleotides outside the gene matches: 6. Full variable domain (remainder filled in from reference TRBV28 and TRBJ2-7): DVKVTQSSRYLVKRTGEKVFLECVQDMDHENMFWYRQDPGLGLRLIYFSYDVKMKEKGDIPEGYSVSREKKERFSLILESASTNQTSMYLCASSYPGLAGPEQYFGPGTRLTVT.

The V call is TRBV10-3, the J call TRBJ2-7; D may be TRBD1 (6 bases). V was cut by 5 bases and J by 0 bases, with 14 bases left in between. The CDR3 length is 15 residues. CDR1 and CDR2 from the germline V gene are ENHRY and SYGVKD. CDR3 residues: CAISYIQGSSYEQYF. Written as DNA, the CDR3 is TGTGCCATCAGTTATATACAGGGAAGCTCCTACGAGCAGTACTTC.

The table lists this clonotype with many counts. V usage is TRBV27 and J usage is TRBJ2-5, with D perhaps matching TRBD2 (5 bases). The length of the CDR3 is 13 residues. V was trimmed by 5 bases and J by 3 bases, leaving 10 bases between them. Per the germline V gene, CDR1 is MNHEY and CDR2 is SMNVEV (reference sequence). CDR3 coding DNA: TGTGCCAGCAGTCCTAGGGAGAAAGAGACCCAGTACTTC. Translated, it gives CASSPREKETQYF.

The chain has TRBV11-2 and TRBJ2-7; D perhaps matches TRBD2 (6 bases). This CDR3 is 15 amino acids long. Germline assignment: CDR1 SGHAT and CDR2 FQNNGV. Deletions cut 3 bases from V and 1 base from J, with 13 bases between. The CDR3 loop is CASSFGGSASYEQYF. The CDR3 nucleotides are TGTGCCAGCAGCTTCGGGGGAAGCGCTTCCTACGAGCAGTACTTC.

This clonotype was observed at least ten times. The chain links TRBV4-1 to TRBJ1-5; D not certain. Germline-derived CDR1 and CDR2 are MGHRA and YSYEKL. V lost 4 bases, J lost 3 bases, and 10 bases lay in between. The CDR3 runs 14 residues. The CDR3: CASSPGLDNQPQHF. CDR3 bases: TGCGCCAGCAGCCCGGGCCTCGACAATCAGCCCCAGCATTTT.

This clonotype was detected many times. The chain uses TRBV28 and TRBJ2-5, with D unresolved. Germline-derived CDR1 and CDR2 are MDHEN and SYDVKM. The CDR3 covers 14 residues. V was pared by 5 bases and J by 5 bases, with 15 bases between. This chain's CDR3 is CASSTTRAAETQYF. The CDR3 nucleotides are TGTGCCAGCAGTACCACCCGGGCCGCGGAGACCCAGTACTTC. Looking up the rest from reference TRBV28 and TRBJ2-5 gives the full variable domain: DVKVTQSSRYLVKRTGEKVFLECVQDMDHENMFWYRQDPGLGLRLIYFSYDVKMKEKGDIPEGYSVSREKKERFSLILESASTNQTSMYLCASSTTRAAETQYFGPGTRLLVL.

This clonotype occurred a few times. This sequence joins TRBV6-4 and TRBJ1-1; unclear D gene. The CDR3 totals 13 residues. The ends were cut back, 6 bases at V and 8 bases at J, with 16 bases in the middle. CDR1 MRHNA and CDR2 SNTAGT come from the germline V gene. CDR3 residues: CASSISQQTEAFF. The CDR3 DNA is TGTGCCAGCAGCATCAGCCAACAAACAGAAGCTTTCTTT.

The chain combines TRBV28 with TRBJ2-7; D assignment may be TRBD1 or TRBD2 (5 bases each). The CDR3 runs to 14 residues. V was pared by 1 base and J by 3 bases, with 10 bases between. Germline assignment: CDR1 MDHEN and CDR2 SYDVKM. As DNA, the CDR3 is TGTGCCAGCAGTTTATCATGGGGGAGCTACGAGCAGTACTTC. Translated: CASSLSWGSYEQYF.